These 15 T cell receptor beta chains were sequenced from one sample in a study of blood T cells in healthy people across ages. Next came a second PCR, run for roughly 6 to 11 cycles, which used a sample-barcoded 5' primer along with a J-beta primer mix. TCRdb passed the 5' RACE reads through MiXCR, listing each CDR3 protein once. This table has over a million distinct CDR3 sequences, around 42% appearing once. The sequenced sample was blood. The receptors here all came from a woman aged 18-30 years in good health.

At least ten counts were recorded for this clonotype. The rearrangement links TRBV7-2 to TRBJ2-3; 11 bases are shared with TRBD2. The junction had 5 bases not matched to a gene; V was cut back by 5 bases and J by 4 bases. This CDR3 is 15 amino acids long. Per germline, CDR1 SGHTA and CDR2 FQGNSA. CDR3 sequence: CASSPGTSGADTQYF. The CDR3 nucleotides are TGTGCCAGCAGCCCGGGGACTAGCGGAGCAGATACGCAGTATTTT.

This clonotype was observed a few times. The chain combines TRBV7-9 with TRBJ2-2, with TRBD2 matching 7 bases. The CDR3 totals 15 residues. V gave up 5 bases and J gave up 3 bases; unmatched junction bases: 6. The germline gives CDR1 SEHNR, CDR2 FQNEAQ (reference sequence). This CDR3 reads CASSRLAWDTGELFF. DNA for the CDR3: TGTGCCAGCAGCCGACTAGCCTGGGACACCGGGGAGCTGTTTTTT.

This clonotype was detected only a few times. V and J are TRBV20-1 and TRBJ2-5; 7 nucleotides line up with TRBD1. J lost 4 bases, V lost 5 bases, and 7 bases had no gene match. This CDR3 is 13 amino acids long. Germline V lookup: CDR1 DFQATT, CDR2 SNEGSKA (reference sequence). CDR3 region: CSAPPTGRETQYF. The DNA for the CDR3 is TGCAGTGCTCCACCGACAGGGAGAGAGACCCAGTACTTC.

The J gene is TRBJ2-4, the V gene TRBV21-1; the table's TRBD1 call for D was not verified on the DNA. TRBV21-1 represents a pseudogene. This CDR3 comprises 17 residues. The CDR3 nucleotides are TGTGCCAGCAGCAAAGGGAAGACAGGGGAAGCCAAAAACATTCAGTACTTC. Residues: CASSKGKTGEAKNIQYF.

The chain is built from TRBV27 and TRBJ2-1; D is possibly TRBD2 (6 bases). The V gene's germline CDR1 is MNHEY and CDR2 SMNVEV (reference sequence). V was shortened by 11 bases and J by 5 bases, with 10 bases between the two germline ends. CDR3 length equals 11 residues. In DNA form, the CDR3 reads TGTGCCGCGGGATCGCACAATGAGCAGTTCTTC. It codes for CAAGSHNEQFF.

The chain recombines TRBV2 with TRBJ2-3, with a possible D match to TRBD2 (5 bases). The CDR3 is made up of 13 amino acids. The germline CDR1 and CDR2 sequences are SNHLY and FYNNEI. V was trimmed by 7 bases and J by 3 bases, leaving 11 bases between them. CDR3 in DNA: TGTGCCAGCACGCGGGTAGCGACAGATACGCAGTATTTT. This gives the protein CASTRVATDTQYF. The whole variable domain, filled in from reference TRBV2 and TRBJ2-3, reads EPEVTQTPSHQVTQMGQEVILRCVPISNHLYFYWYRQILGQKVEFLVSFYNNEISEKSEIFDDQFSVERPDGSNFTLKIRSTKLEDSAMYFCASTRVATDTQYFGPGTRLTVL.

The genes are TRBV12-3 or TRBV12-4 and TRBJ2-5; the D gene is possibly TRBD1 (6 bases). The CDR3 has 13 residues. The V and J ends lost 4 bases and 4 bases respectively, with 10 bases between them. The CDR3 loop reads CASSSGVTETQYF. In nucleotides, the CDR3 is TGTGCCAGCAGTTCAGGGGTGACAGAGACCCAGTACTTC.

This clonotype turned up a few times. V is TRBV20-1 and J is TRBJ2-5; 11 nucleotides agree with TRBD2. From germline, CDR1 is DFQATT and CDR2 SNEGSKA (reference sequence). The CDR3 has 18 residues. Losses at the gene ends were 2 bases for V and 3 bases for J; bases not matched to a gene: 14. DNA for the CDR3: TGCAGTGCTAGATCACCATACCTGACTAGCGGGGTAAAAGAGACCCAGTACTTC. Encoded protein: CSARSPYLTSGVKETQYF.

This clonotype was seen at least ten times. Compared with germline, one end of the junction differs, possibly owing to a read error. The rearrangement uses TRBV2 and TRBJ1-5; D not resolved. The CDR3 covers 14 residues. Germline assignment: CDR1 SNHLY and CDR2 FYNNEI. The CDR3 region has the DNA TGTGCCAGCAGGGAAGGACTGAGCAATCAGCCCCAGCATTTT. Translated: CASREGLSNQPQHF. Using reference TRBV2 and TRBJ1-5 for the parts outside the CDR3, the full variable domain is EPEVTQTPSHQVTQMGQEVILRCVPISNHLYFYWYRQILGQKVEFLVSFYNNEISEKSEIFDDQFSVERPDGSNFTLKIRSTKLEDSAMYFCASREGLSNQPQHFGDGTRLSIL.

This chain connects TRBV25-1 to TRBJ1-5, with a weak D call TRBD1 (6 bases). This CDR3 contains 15 residues. Germline CDR1 is MGHDK and CDR2 is SYGVNS. The ends were cut back, 6 bases at V and 3 bases at J, with 15 bases in the middle. CDR3 in DNA: TGTGCCAGCAGCCCCACCGGGACATTCAATCAGCCCCAGCATTTT. Protein product: CASSPTGTFNQPQHF.

The table lists this clonotype with a few counts. The V and J genes are TRBV20-1 and TRBJ2-1, with D possibly matching TRBD1 (5 bases). Per germline, CDR1 DFQATT and CDR2 SNEGSKA (reference sequence). V gave up 0 bases and J gave up 3 bases, with 18 bases separating them. The CDR3 is made up of 17 amino acids. CDR3 coding DNA: TGCAGTGCTAGAGATCGACAGACGGGCCGGCACTACAATGAGCAGTTCTTC. Protein: CSARDRQTGRHYNEQFF.

This chain links TRBV19 with TRBJ2-3, with a tentative D call TRBD1 (5 bases). The V and J ends lost 5 bases and 1 base respectively, with 13 bases between them. Germline CDR1 and CDR2: LNHDA and SQIVND (reference sequence). The CDR3 contains 15 residues. The CDR3 region is CASSLSPGRTDTQYF. For the CDR3, the DNA is TGTGCCAGTAGTCTGAGTCCAGGGCGCACAGATACGCAGTATTTT.

The chain uses TRBV10-3 and TRBJ2-3, with D tentatively TRBD1 or TRBD2 (5 bases each). The V and J ends lost 6 bases and 4 bases respectively, with 14 bases between them. This CDR3 has 14 amino acids. Looked up from germline, CDR1 is ENHRY and CDR2 is SYGVKD. The CDR3 nucleotides read TGTGCCATCAGGGTTGGGGGTAACGCAGATACGCAGTATTTT. Translated: CAIRVGGNADTQYF.

This clonotype was picked up a small number of times. The chain uses TRBV29-1 and TRBJ2-4; 12 bases are a match to TRBD2. With the DNA end fitting TRBJ2-7 better, the J assignment may be wrong. Germline V gives CDR1 SQVTM, CDR2 ANQGSEA. CDR3 length: 16 amino acids. The CDR3 loop reads CSVEYPSGRGVDEQYF. The CDR3 DNA sequence: TGCAGCGTTGAATACCCTAGCGGGAGGGGTGTTGACGAGCAGTACTTC.

The chain couples TRBV5-1 to TRBJ2-5; D call uncertain. The CDR3 has 16 residues. CDR1 is SGHRS and CDR2 is YFSETQ in the germline V gene. The V end lost 4 bases, the J end lost 2 bases, and 18 bases lay between the germline ends. CDR3 loop: CASSPAPDHFQETQYF. The DNA of the CDR3 is TGCGCCAGCAGCCCCGCCCCGGACCATTTTCAAGAGACCCAGTACTTC.